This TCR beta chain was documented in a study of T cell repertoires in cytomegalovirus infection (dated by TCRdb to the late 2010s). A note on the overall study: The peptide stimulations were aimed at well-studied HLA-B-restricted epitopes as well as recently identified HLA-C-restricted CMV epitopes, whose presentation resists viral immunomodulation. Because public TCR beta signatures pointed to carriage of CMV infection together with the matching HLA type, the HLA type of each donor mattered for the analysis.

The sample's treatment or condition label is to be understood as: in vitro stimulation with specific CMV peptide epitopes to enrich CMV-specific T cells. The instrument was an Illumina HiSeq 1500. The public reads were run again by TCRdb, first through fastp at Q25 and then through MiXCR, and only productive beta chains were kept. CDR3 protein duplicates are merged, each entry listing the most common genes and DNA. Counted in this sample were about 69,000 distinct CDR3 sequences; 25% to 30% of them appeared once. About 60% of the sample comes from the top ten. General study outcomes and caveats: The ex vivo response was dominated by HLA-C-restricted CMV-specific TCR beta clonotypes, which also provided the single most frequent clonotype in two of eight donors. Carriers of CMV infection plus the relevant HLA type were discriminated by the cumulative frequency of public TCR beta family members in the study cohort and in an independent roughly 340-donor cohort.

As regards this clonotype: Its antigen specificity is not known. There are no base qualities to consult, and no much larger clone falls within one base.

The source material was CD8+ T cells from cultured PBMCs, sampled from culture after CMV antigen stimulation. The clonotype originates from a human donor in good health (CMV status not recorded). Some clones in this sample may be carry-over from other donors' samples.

The DNA sequence reads TGTGCCAGTAGTATAGGGCAGGGCAGTGATGAGCAGTTCTTC. Translated, it gives CASSIGQGSDEQFF. The chain is encoded by TRBV19 joined to TRBJ2-1; the best D guess is TRBD1, with 5 bases matching. CDR1 and CDR2 (LNHDA, SQIVND) derive from the germline V gene (reference sequence). V lost 1 base and J lost 8 bases; the stretch between them is 12 bases long. Taken from cysteine to phenylalanine, the CDR3 has 14 residues. The DNA shown is the 42-base CDR3, in frame from base 1.